This T cell receptor beta chain was captured in a study of cytomegalovirus exposure and HLA in healthy donors (dated by TCRdb to the late 2010s). Context from the whole study: An earlier analysis of around 600 of the donors reported 250 to 350 Gb of sequence data and around 120 million unique TCR beta sequences from 150 million to 200 million T cells. An early release that covered about 600 HLA-typed donors contained approximately 290 gigabases of sequencing data and around 80 million unique TCR sequences. Among the roughly 390 genotyped donors, around 81% belonged to the genetic ancestry cluster associated with self-reported Caucasian donors. The study aimed to test whether cataloging public T cell receptors could reveal signatures of past pathogen exposure. The study profiled the T cell repertoires of 500 to 800 subjects by immunosequencing and related them to cytomegalovirus serostatus. Besides the first cohort of some 670 subjects, a separate validation cohort made up of roughly 120 different subjects was used. High-throughput TCR immunosequencing, statistical association of individual TCRs with disease status, and machine learning were combined to predict cytomegalovirus infection status. A later analysis re-examined previously published TCR beta repertoires from more than 550 donors and added high-resolution HLA genotyping to investigate patterns of TCR occurrence. Rather than using new phenotypic data, the later analysis identified candidate immune exposures from TCR beta sequences and from how often those sequences occurred across donors. An earlier analysis of some 500 of the donors used high-throughput TCR beta sequencing to judge whether each TCR beta V gene segment behaved as functional or pseudogenic. Donor age, sex, ethnicity and CMV serostatus were compiled alongside the repertoire data. A later genetic analysis took genome-wide SNP genotypes for about 65% of the 666 donors and used that subset as a discovery cohort. Every discovery cohort repertoire had been produced on one sequencing platform. Class I and class II HLA loci were covered by the typing at four-digit resolution. Typing coverage varied by locus: about 620-630 donors for A, B, C, DRB1 and DQB1; 500 to 550 for DQA1; 600 to 610 for DPA1; 400 to 480 for DPB1. Four to six DR-DQ haplotypes were handled as single units for association and clustering, since linkage in the cohort was strong. Across some 400 genotyped donors of the cohort, an average of 235,054 unique TCR beta nucleotide sequences per donor were sequenced, and roughly 17% of those sequences were non-productive. The study at large found these results: The classifier was reported to diagnose cytomegalovirus status with high specificity and sensitivity in both the original cohort and the validation cohort. Because HLA typing was missing for some donors at each locus, association tests included only the typed subset. For the cohort, immune exposure information was limited to CMV serostatus. Broadly in line with IMGT annotations, most TCR beta V segments showed up in productive rearrangements about 90% or about 30% of the time in an earlier analysis of under 700 of the donors. Only TCR beta chains were sequenced in this cohort, and the absence of alpha or paired-chain data limited detectable features. In a later analysis, several top co-occurrence clusters were reported to appear linked to parvovirus B19, influenza, CMV and Epstein-Barr virus. An association between a missense DCLRE1C variant and V-gene and J-gene trimming of TCR beta chains was found in a later genetic analysis and replicated in an independent cohort. A later analysis found that HLA-associated TCR beta chains were more clonally expanded and had lower generation probabilities than equally common non-associated chains. In vitro tests confirmed that a few of the cytomegalovirus-associated TCR beta chains recognize cytomegalovirus antigens. According to a later genetic analysis, donors in an Asian-associated ancestry cluster had fewer N-insertions in productive TCRs than the roughly 670-donor mean. The authors suggested that the approach could potentially be generalized to other disease states and immunological phenotypes. According to a later analysis, TCR association rates differed among HLA loci, with DRB1 alleles showing the most associated TCRs and HLA-C alleles showing the fewest. A further reported finding was that TCR beta sequences accurately predicted the HLA-A and HLA-B alleles for most subjects in the first cohort. Most CMV-associated TCR beta chains appeared to be HLA-restricted in a later analysis, and the HLA associations seemed to be driven largely by CMV exposure. Strong co-occurrence of HLA alleles, especially DR and DQ, made assigning TCR associations to individual alleles difficult. The sequencing pipeline was judged likely to have produced a cluster of highly shared sequence variants as a technical artifact. In a later analysis, around 17,000 TCR beta sequences were associated with specific HLA alleles at a false discovery rate of 0.05. Because the 87-base-pair reads could not distinguish some IMGT-functional V segments, including TRBV6-2 and TRBV6-3, those segments were excluded. Roughly uniform sequencing depth across donors was assumed in presence/absence analyses, although this assumption may not hold. Correlated functional status among segregating V segments might be attributable to linkage disequilibrium, but an unknown experimental factor could not be ruled out. Across donors, most TCR sequences were observed very rarely, whereas some public TCRs were present in many individuals. Because counts were too low, 15 to 20 rarely observed V segments, including chromosome 9 orphons, were left out of the earlier analysis of roughly 600 of the donors. The study gave a list of some 150 TCR beta chains associated with cytomegalovirus.

As for this clone: Its recognized antigen is unknown. No much larger clone exists at a distance of one base, and base qualities are not known.

Library generation was performed with the immunoSEQ multiplex PCR assay. For the multiplex PCR, a mixture combining 60 forward primers for TCR Vbeta segments and 13 reverse primers for TCR Jbeta segments was used. The CDR3 region of rearranged TCR beta genes was amplified from genomic DNA with a multiplex PCR assay. Amplified TCR beta libraries were sequenced as 87-base-pair reads on the Illumina HiSeq System. Per the original workflow: A later analysis counted around 72 million unique TCR beta chains across the 550 to 700 repertoires, and around 9.9 million of these chains were shared by at least two donors. A nearest-neighbor algorithm error-corrected the raw reads and collapsed the reads into unique sequences, merging closely related sequences to remove PCR and sequencing errors. To assign V, D and J gene segments, CDR3 sequences were aligned to IMGT reference sequences. For a sequence to be retained, at least a six-nucleotide match to both a V gene segment and a J gene segment was required. A rearrangement was called productive if the CDR3 had no stop codons and remained in frame with V and J, and every other rearrangement was called non-productive. CDR3 was defined by IMGT convention, running from the second conserved V-encoded cysteine to the conserved J-encoded phenylalanine. The earlier analysis of 587 of the donors excluded sequences that lacked an unambiguous match to a single V gene segment. In an earlier analysis of roughly 500 of the donors, V segments were called functional above 56.7% productive rearrangements and were called segregating when the between-donor standard deviation exceeded 5%. A statistical classification framework was built to diagnose cytomegalovirus status from the catalog of TCR beta chain sequences. In a later analysis, V and J genes were assigned by comparing TCR nucleotide sequences against IMGT/GENE-DB human TR gene sequences. A later analysis assigned CDR3 sequences and most-parsimonious VDJ recombination scenarios with the TCRdist pipeline. A later analysis defined each TCR beta chain by its CDR3 amino acid sequence plus V-gene family, and excluded reads lacking a unique V-gene family. A later analysis removed 500 to 600 highly shared, low-generation-probability nucleotide sequences to deal with suspected cross-contamination and a sequencing artifact. A later analysis calculated a clonal expansion index for each public chain from normalized within-repertoire ranks of inferred template counts. A later analysis computed generation probabilities with a VDJ recombination model fitted to out-of-frame rearrangements, and checked the results against IGoR. Hypergeometric tests were used in a later analysis to score TCR-TCR, TCR-HLA and TCR-CMV co-occurrence, with a repertoire-size bias correction applied to the TCR pairs. To estimate false discovery rates, a later analysis permuted the HLA or CMV assignments 20 times. A later analysis grouped co-occurring TCRs with DBSCAN, adding TCRdist sequence similarity when clustering within HLA-allele-positive subsets. Repertoires with fewer than 30,000 or more than 120,000 public chains were left out of co-occurrence clustering, as were about five repertoires with anomalous nucleotide sharing. TCRdb re-hosts the immuneACCESS table, in-frame sequences only. Its copies lack some clones; in the studies checked, an unresolved V gene accounts for under half of them, and the cause for the rest is not known. V and J calls plus clone size are reproduced from that table; the DNA served to infer D and trimming. Within this sample are under 200,000 clones, with about 80% of them counted one time only. 8% to 10% of the sample rests with the top ten.

The CDR3, from cysteine to phenylalanine, totals 16 residues. The read is trimmed to its CDR3 DNA, 48 bases read in frame from base 1. The germline V gene encodes CDR1 PRHDT and CDR2 FYEKMQ (reference sequence). The cohort comprised 666 healthy bone marrow donors. All cohort members were sampled while nominally healthy, although unrecorded immune exposures were likely present. The donor was CMV seropositive and was included in the group of some 290 seropositive cohort members. Every donor gave a peripheral blood sample, and the peripheral blood mononuclear cells from that sample were used for TCR beta sequencing. The Qiagen DNeasy Blood Extraction Kit was used to extract genomic DNA from the blood cell samples.

The rearranged segments are TRBV13 and TRBJ2-5; TRBD1 is a weak D gene call, 6 bases matching. The DNA end is more similar to TRBJ2-7, so the J call may be wrong. The source is a man between 18 and 29 years old in good health and CMV-seropositive. The sample was PBMCs. The encoded CDR3 is CASSLVSGQPEYEQYF. The nucleotide sequence is TGTGCCAGCAGCTTAGTATCGGGACAACCTGAATACGAGCAGTACTTC.